This entry lists 28 T cell receptor beta chains sequenced from one sample in a study of blood T cell repertoires in COVID-19. Sequenced by immunoSEQ multiplex PCR; TCRdb stores in-frame clones only, minus some. This table has roughly 250,000 clones, 88% appearing once. Sequenced: peripheral blood. The receptors were sampled from a young woman with acute or convalescent COVID-19.

The CDR3 coding sequence is TGTGCCAGTAGTGGAGGGATTAACTATGGCTACACCTTC. Its protein product is CASSGGINYGYTF. J is TRBJ1-2 and V is TRBV19; unclear D gene. Germline V gene lookup returns CDR1 LNHDA and CDR2 SQIVND (reference sequence). The V gene lost 5 bases and the J gene lost 1 base, with 8 bases spanning the gap. This CDR3 is 13 amino acids long.

The sample holds a few counts of this clone. The chain carries TRBV5-4 and TRBJ1-2; 7 nucleotides align to TRBD1. J was trimmed by 0 bases and V by 5 bases; bases with no gene match: 10. CDR1 is SGHNT, CDR2 YYREEE, per germline (reference sequence). The CDR3 sequence is 16 residues long. The CDR3 protein is CASRGVGTDPNYGYTF. The CDR3 DNA is TGTGCCAGCAGGGGGGTTGGGACAGACCCTAACTATGGCTACACCTTC.

The chain links TRBV9 to TRBJ1-1; 8 bases agree with TRBD1. The germline gives CDR1 SGDLS, CDR2 YYNGEE. V lost 1 base and J lost 0; bases outside the gene matches: 8. The CDR3 extends over 17 amino acids. The chain's CDR3 is CASSVTGTQGVNTEAFF. In nucleotides, the CDR3 is TGTGCCAGCAGCGTAACCGGAACACAGGGGGTGAACACTGAAGCTTTCTTT.

The chain recombines TRBV11-3 with TRBJ1-4; D is undetermined. CDR1 SGHNT and CDR2 YENEEA come from the germline V gene. V dropped 6 bases and J dropped 4 bases, with 3 bases sitting between them. The CDR3 spans 11 residues. The CDR3 DNA is TGTGCCAGCAGACTTAATGAAAAACTGTTTTTT. It yields the protein CASRLNEKLFF.

The rearrangement links TRBV18 to TRBJ2-2, with TRBD1 matching 10 bases. Germline values: CDR1 KGHSH, CDR2 LQKENI. The CDR3 consists of 16 residues. Unmatched junction bases numbered 4, after V lost 5 bases and J lost 1 base. In DNA, the CDR3 is TGTGCCAGCTCATTTCGGGACAGGGGGAACACCGGGGAGCTGTTTTTT. This encodes CASSFRDRGNTGELFF.

The V and J genes are TRBV5-3 and TRBJ2-7; TRBD2 matches at 9 bases. Being an ORF, TRBV5-3 has a function that is uncertain. Losses at the gene ends were 5 bases for V and 7 bases for J; bases not matched to a gene: 19. The CDR3 is 17 residues long. The CDR3 bases are TGTGCCAGAAGATGTGACCATTGCGGGAGGGCCCTCCGGGAGCAGTACTTC. It yields the protein CARRCDHCGRALREQYF.

The V gene is TRBV27, the J gene TRBJ1-3; the D gene is possibly TRBD1 (6 bases). Germline assignment: CDR1 MNHEY and CDR2 SMNVEV (reference sequence). This CDR3 is built from 17 residues. V was pared by 4 bases and J by 0 bases, with 16 bases between. CDR3 sequence: CASSSTQGIFSGNTIYF. The CDR3, as DNA: TGTGCCAGCAGTTCGACGCAGGGGATCTTCTCTGGAAACACCATATATTTT.

The chain recombines TRBV2 with TRBJ1-2; TRBD1 agrees at 11 bases. V lost 9 bases to trimming and J lost 6 bases; unmatched junction nucleotides: 6. Germline values: CDR1 SNHLY, CDR2 FYNNEI. The CDR3 sequence is 13 residues long. CDR3 amino acids: CARGTGGDHGYTF. The CDR3 nucleotides are TGTGCCAGGGGGACAGGGGGAGACCATGGCTACACCTTC.

This chain connects TRBV19 to TRBJ2-3, with TRBD2 as a possible D gene (5 bases). Looked up from germline, CDR1 is LNHDA and CDR2 is SQIVND (reference sequence). There are 15 residues in the CDR3. The V end was cut by 3 bases, the J end by 3 bases, with 13 bases between. The chain's CDR3 is CASSMAPLGTDTQYF. In nucleotides, the CDR3 is TGTGCCAGTAGTATGGCCCCACTAGGGACAGATACGCAGTATTTT.

CDR3 loop: CASSRGPEAFF. The CDR3 DNA follows: TGTGCCAGCAGCAGAGGTCCTGAAGCTTTCTTT. V gene TRBV4-2 combines with J gene TRBJ1-1; D unresolved. In germline, CDR1 is LGHNA, CDR2 YNFKEQ. V shed 5 bases and J shed 6 bases, with 7 bases lying between them. CDR3 size: 11 residues.

The V and J genes are TRBV5-6 and TRBJ2-1; weak D call: TRBD1 (7 bases). Germline loops: CDR1 SGHDT, CDR2 YYEEEE. Trimming took off 2 bases at V and 5 bases at J, with 17 bases between the two ends. This CDR3 has 16 residues. CDR3 DNA sequence: TGTGCCAGCAGCTTCGACAGGGTGCGGAGGGACAATGAGCAGTTCTTC. Its protein product is CASSFDRVRRDNEQFF.

V and J are TRBV6-2 or TRBV6-3 and TRBJ2-1; D might be TRBD2 (6 bases). CDR3 length: 14 amino acids. Germline lookup yields CDR1 MNHEY and CDR2 SVGEGT. Trimming removed 2 bases from V and 3 bases from J, with 8 bases in between. Here the CDR3 DNA reads TGTGCCAGCAGTTACAGGGACTTCTACAATGAGCAGTTCTTC. Residues: CASSYRDFYNEQFF.

The gene calls are TRBV14 and TRBJ2-1; maybe TRBD1 (5 bases). The CDR3 has 15 amino acids. The V gene's germline CDR1 is SGHDN and CDR2 FVKESK. With 2 bases removed from V and 8 bases from J, the gap between germline ends came to 16 bases. The CDR3 DNA reads TGTGCCAGCAGCCAACTGAGGACACTGGGCGATGAGCAGTTCTTC. This codes for CASSQLRTLGDEQFF.

This chain connects TRBV10-1 to TRBJ2-1; D possibly corresponds to TRBD1 (5 bases). The CDR3 has 14 residues. Per the germline V gene, CDR1 is WNHNN and CDR2 is SYGVQD (reference sequence). Deletions cut 2 bases from V and 4 bases from J, with 9 bases between. In DNA form, the CDR3 reads TGCGCCAGCAGTGAGCGACAGCCATACAATGAGCAGTTCTTC. Translated: CASSERQPYNEQFF.

The V gene is TRBV19, the J gene TRBJ2-1; D remains unclear. Looked up from germline, CDR1 is LNHDA and CDR2 is SQIVND (reference sequence). This CDR3 is built from 14 residues. Trimming left V 3 bases short and J 0 bases short, with 6 bases between. The CDR3 loop reads CASSIYSSYNEQFF. The CDR3 coding sequence is TGTGCCAGTAGTATCTACAGCTCCTACAATGAGCAGTTCTTC.

This sequence joins TRBV21-1 and TRBJ2-5; TRBD2 reflects the table's D call only, with no check against the DNA. TRBV21-1 is annotated as a pseudogene. The CDR3 extends over 15 amino acids. The CDR3 coding sequence is TGTGCCAGCAGCAAAGTGCGGGGTTTGAAAGAGACCCAGTACTTC. Its protein is CASSKVRGLKETQYF.

J is TRBJ1-2 and V is TRBV7-3; 8 bases map to TRBD1. CDR1 and CDR2 from the germline V gene are SGHTA and FQGTGA. This CDR3 comprises 12 residues. Trimming took 5 bases from V and 10 from J; bases not matched to a gene: 6. CDR3 loop: CASSAAGQVYTF. DNA of the CDR3: TGTGCCAGCAGCGCTGCGGGACAGGTCTACACCTTC.

The V call is TRBV30, the J call TRBJ2-3; no clear D gene. The germline V gene has CDR1 GTSNPN and CDR2 SVGIG (reference sequence). CDR3 length: 16 amino acids. The germline V and J ends were trimmed by 2 bases and 5 bases, with 20 bases remaining between them. Here the CDR3 reads CAWSMASLVLRDTQYF. The CDR3, as DNA: TGTGCCTGGAGTATGGCTTCCCTAGTTTTAAGAGATACGCAGTATTTT.

The chain is built from TRBV7-8 and TRBJ2-6, with TRBD1 as a possible D gene (5 bases). V dropped 1 base and J dropped 0 bases, with 13 bases sitting between them. In germline, CDR1 is SGHVS, CDR2 FQNEAQ. The CDR3 is 18 amino acids. In DNA form, the CDR3 reads TGTGCCAGCAGCTTAGAAAGGGGCCCCCGCTCTGGGGCCAACGTCCTGACTTTC. As protein: CASSLERGPRSGANVLTF.

This chain uses TRBV11-3 with TRBJ2-7; tentative D call: TRBD2 (6 bases). CDR1 SGHNT and CDR2 YENEEA come from the germline V gene. The CDR3 loop spans 14 amino acids. Trimming left V 5 bases short and J 1 base short, with 12 bases between. The chain's CDR3 is CASSPLAPSYEQYF. CDR3 bases: TGTGCCAGCAGCCCGCTAGCGCCATCCTACGAGCAGTACTTC. The full variable domain, completed using reference TRBV11-3 and TRBJ2-7, is EAGVVQSPRYKIIEKKQPVAFWCNPISGHNTLYWYLQNLGQGPELLIRYENEEAVDDSQLPKDRFSAERLKGVDSTLKIQPAELGDSAVYLCASSPLAPSYEQYFGPGTRLTVT.

The chain recombines TRBV7-2 with TRBJ2-2, with 7 positions matching TRBD1. J lost 6 bases, V lost 7 bases, and 5 bases had no gene match. The CDR3 loop spans 13 amino acids. Looked up from germline, CDR1 is SGHTA and CDR2 is FQGNSA. CDR3 nucleotides: TGTGCCAGCAACCCGACAGGGTCCGGGGAGCTGTTTTTT. Its translation: CASNPTGSGELFF. The variable domain in full, with the rest retrieved from reference TRBV7-2 and TRBJ2-2, is GAGVSQSPSNKVTEKGKDVELRCDPISGHTALYWYRQSLGQGLEFLIYFQGNSAPDKSGLPSDRFSAERTGGSVSTLTIQRTQQEDSAVYLCASNPTGSGELFFGEGSRLTVL.

V and J are TRBV4-3 and TRBJ1-5; D gene uncertain. Germline CDR1 and CDR2: LGHNA and YSLEER. The CDR3 contains 15 residues. The V end lost 0 bases, the J end lost 4 bases, and 10 bases lay between the germline ends. The CDR3 here is CASSQDLGKNQPQHF. As DNA, the CDR3 is TGCGCCAGCAGCCAAGATCTAGGAAAAAATCAGCCCCAGCATTTT.

This rearrangement joins TRBV5-1 to TRBJ2-2, with 8 bases aligning to TRBD2. This CDR3 region has 18 residues. The trim removed 1 base at V and 0 bases at J, leaving 8 bases unmatched. CDR1 is SGHRS, CDR2 YFSETQ, per germline. As DNA, the CDR3 is TGCGCCAGCAGCTTGAGGTCGAGCGGGAGAGCGAACACCGGGGAGCTGTTTTTT. Encoded protein: CASSLRSSGRANTGELFF.

This chain uses TRBV10-1 with TRBJ1-5; TRBD1 matches 7 bases. V trimming: 0 bases; J trimming: 2 bases; junction bases outside the gene matches: 10. Germline CDR1 is WNHNN and CDR2 is SYGVQD (reference sequence). This CDR3 has 18 residues. CDR3 sequence reads: CASSESTGQERGNQPQHF. Written as DNA, the CDR3 is TGCGCCAGCAGTGAGTCGACAGGGCAGGAGCGAGGCAATCAGCCCCAGCATTTT.

V usage is TRBV11-3 and J usage is TRBJ2-5; the D gene is possibly TRBD1 (5 bases). Germline CDR1 is SGHNT and CDR2 is YENEEA. Trimming took off 5 bases at V and 5 bases at J, with 9 bases between the two ends. The length of the CDR3 is 12 residues. The CDR3 nucleotides read TGTGCCAGCAGCGAGACAGTTGAGACCCAGTACTTC. It encodes CASSETVETQYF.

The J gene is TRBJ2-1, the V gene TRBV5-6, with D possibly matching TRBD2 (6 bases). Germline V CDR1 and CDR2: SGHDT, YYEEEE. The CDR3 length is 13 residues. The V end was cut by 1 base, the J end by 15 bases, with 17 bases between. The CDR3 region has the DNA TGTGCCAGCAGCTTGCCCCTCGGAGGGAGAGGGTTCTTC. Translating gives CASSLPLGGRGFF.

The chain employs TRBV19 and TRBJ1-4; 8 positions match TRBD1. Germline CDR1 is LNHDA and CDR2 is SQIVND (reference sequence). J lost 5 bases, V lost 7 bases, and 3 bases had no gene match. The CDR3 is 13 residues long. The chain's CDR3 is CASTDRVNEKLFF. The DNA of the CDR3 is TGTGCCAGTACGGACAGGGTAAATGAAAAACTGTTTTTT.

This clone was found once. V and J are TRBV12-3 or TRBV12-4 and TRBJ1-2; perhaps TRBD1 as D (6 bases). This CDR3 region has 13 residues. The V end was cut by 2 bases, the J end by 4 bases, with 8 bases between. In DNA, the CDR3 is TGTGCCAGCAGTTTACAGGGGAGCTATGGCTACACCTTC. Translated: CASSLQGSYGYTF.